Each of the 10 T cell receptor beta chains below was sequenced from the same sample in a study of neurological immune-mediated disorders. MiXCR, run by TCRdb on the 5' RACE reads, gives a single entry per CDR3 protein. This sample has 27,000 or so distinct CDR3 sequences, with around 3.4% found just once. The sequencing sample was made of PBMCs. The receptors were sampled from a woman aged 30 to 39 with multiple sclerosis.

This clonotype was detected only a few times. This could be a read error, since a much larger clone is one nucleotide away. This chain uses TRBV9 with TRBJ1-2, with no clear D. V was clipped by 0 bases and J by 3 bases, with 12 bases between them. The CDR3 spans 15 residues. Germline CDR1 and CDR2: SGDLS and YYNGEE. The CDR3 reads CASSVEDAKDYGYTF. In nucleotides, the CDR3 is TGTGCCAGCAGCGTAGAGGACGCGAAAGACTATGGCTACACCTTC.

As for this clonotype: Sequence at one end of the junction differs from germline and may be a read error. The chain uses TRBV6-2 or TRBV6-3 and TRBJ2-1; possible D gene TRBD2, 5 bases. The CDR3 runs 16 residues. Germline CDR1 and CDR2: MNHEY and SVGEGT. The CDR3 sequence: CVSSRRAATFYNEQFF. CDR3 DNA sequence: TGTGTCAGCAGCCGAAGAGCGGCAACCTTTTACAATGAGCAGTTCTTC.

This clonotype appeared many times. V and J are TRBV18 and TRBJ2-7, with D unclear. The CDR3 is made up of 12 amino acids. Trimming took off 3 bases at V and 3 bases at J, with 6 bases between the two ends. Germline V gene lookup returns CDR1 KGHSH and CDR2 LQKENI. The CDR3 loop is CASSPDDYEQYF. CDR3 nucleotide sequence: TGTGCCAGCTCACCGGACGACTACGAGCAGTACTTC.

This clonotype was found many times. The V call is TRBV6-2 or TRBV6-3, the J call TRBJ1-6; 7 bases match TRBD1. CDR3 length equals 14 residues. Germline V gene lookup returns CDR1 MNHEY and CDR2 SVGEGT. J lost 10 bases, V lost 2 bases, and 5 bases had no gene match. The CDR3 is CASSYETGSSPLHF. The CDR3 DNA reads as TGTGCCAGCAGTTACGAGACAGGGAGCTCACCCCTCCACTTT.

The sample holds many counts of this clonotype. The chain employs TRBV6-5 and TRBJ1-1, with a possible D match to TRBD1 (5 bases). CDR1 is MNHEY and CDR2 is SVGAGI in the germline V gene. The CDR3 contains 14 residues. V lost 5 bases and J lost 1, with 11 bases in between. This CDR3 reads CASSQVTENTEAFF. CDR3 DNA sequence: TGTGCCAGCAGTCAGGTGACAGAGAACACTGAAGCTTTCTTT.

This clonotype came up many times. The chain couples TRBV21-1 to TRBJ2-1; the table gives TRBD1 as D, unverified against the DNA. TRBV21-1 is a recognized pseudogene. The CDR3 sequence is 13 residues long. CDR3 amino acids: CASGGTVRGEQFF. As DNA, the CDR3 is TGTGCCAGCGGAGGGACAGTCCGGGGTGAGCAGTTCTTC.

This clonotype was counted many times. The rearrangement joins TRBV5-1 to TRBJ2-3; a weak D match, TRBD2 (6 bases). The length of the CDR3 is 15 residues. Germline values: CDR1 SGHRS, CDR2 YFSETQ. V lost 0 bases to trimming and J lost 4 bases, with 12 bases between them. The CDR3 loop is CASSLGGGIPDTQYF. The CDR3 DNA sequence: TGCGCCAGCAGCTTGGGGGGCGGGATTCCAGATACGCAGTATTTT.

The sample holds many counts of this clonotype. The chain joins TRBV12-3 or TRBV12-4 to TRBJ2-3; D might be TRBD1 or TRBD2, each matching 5 bases. V was trimmed by 5 bases and J by 2 bases, leaving 14 bases between them. This CDR3 contains 15 residues. CDR3 residues: CASSRGLGITDTQYF. CDR3 DNA: TGTGCCAGCAGTCGGGGCCTAGGGATCACAGATACGCAGTATTTT.

This clonotype came up many times. The chain has TRBV7-2 and TRBJ2-2; perhaps TRBD1 as D (5 bases). CDR3 length equals 15 residues. From germline, CDR1 is SGHTA and CDR2 FQGNSA. Between the trimmed V and J ends, which lost 3 bases and 1 base, there was a span of 9 bases. CDR3 loop: CASSFRVRNTGELFF. CDR3 DNA: TGTGCCAGCAGCTTCAGGGTACGGAACACCGGGGAGCTGTTTTTT.

This clonotype showed up many times. The chain couples TRBV6-6 to TRBJ2-5; TRBD2 matches at 14 bases. V dropped 2 bases and J dropped 4; count of bases not matched to a gene: 0. The germline V gene encodes CDR1 MNHNY and CDR2 SVGAGI (reference sequence). There are 15 residues in the CDR3. The CDR3 sequence: CASSYGLAGGETQYF. DNA of the CDR3: TGTGCCAGCAGTTACGGACTAGCGGGAGGAGAGACCCAGTACTTC.